This TCR beta chain stems from a study of T cells in Graves' hyperthyroidism and ophthalmopathy. Study-wide context: At initial diagnosis, before any treatment had begun, peripheral blood was obtained.

Graves' hyperthyroidism qualified as stable when ophthalmopathy did not progress within 18 months. Recently diagnosed hyperthyroidism of less than 2 months' duration affected patients aged 18 to 65. CDR3 size: 11 residues. V was trimmed by 2 bases and J by 5 bases, leaving 4 bases between them. Germline V gene data show CDR1 as LGHDT and CDR2 as YNNKEL (reference sequence). This clonotype was detected only a few times. There were TCR beta CDR3 regions amplified from RNA transcripts. The HTBI set primed first-round TCR CDR3 RT-PCR. TCRdb called the multiplex PCR reads again in MiXCR, with one record for every CDR3 protein. Among 350,000 to 400,000 distinct CDR3 sequences listed, 15% were seen once.

This clonotype was obtained from a woman aged 25 to 39 with Graves' hyperthyroidism. The sequencing input was blood. The chain combines TRBV3-1 with TRBJ2-7; D remains ambiguous. CDR3 region: CASSQSHEQYF. In DNA, the CDR3 is TGTGCCAGCAGCCAAAGCCACGAGCAGTACTTC.